The 14 T cell receptor beta chains reported below all come from one sample, sequenced in a study of blood T cell repertoires in COVID-19. Measured with immunoSEQ multiplex PCR; TCRdb has only the in-frame clones, and not every one. The sample lists over 50,000 clones; about 86% were seen once. Sequencing used peripheral blood. The origin of the receptors is a human donor in a cohort sampled during active COVID-19.

This chain uses TRBV5-1 with TRBJ2-1; 8 nucleotides line up with TRBD1. CDR1 is SGHRS and CDR2 is YFSETQ in the germline V gene. With 2 bases clipped from V and 7 bases from J, the junction kept 8 bases outside the gene matches. CDR3 size: 15 residues. CDR3 nucleotides: TGCGCCAGCAGCTTAAGACAGGGGATACGGAATGAGCAGTTCTTC. Translated, it gives CASSLRQGIRNEQFF.

CDR3 loop: CASSELTGDSNQPQHF. For the CDR3, the DNA is TGTGCCAGCAGTGAATTAACAGGGGATAGCAATCAGCCCCAGCATTTT. This chain joins TRBV25-1 and TRBJ1-5, with 7 bases identical to TRBD1. Unmatched junction bases numbered 3, after V lost 1 base and J lost 0 bases. The germline gives CDR1 MGHDK, CDR2 SYGVNS. This CDR3 has 16 residues.

The V and J genes are TRBV7-2 and TRBJ1-2; weak D call: TRBD1 (6 bases). CDR1 is SGHTA and CDR2 is FQGNSA in the germline V gene. The V and J ends lost 5 bases and 4 bases respectively, with 17 bases between them. This CDR3 region has 15 residues. The CDR3 DNA reads TGTGCCAGCAGCCGCCGCCAGGGGCCATCCTATGGCTACACCTTC. It yields the protein CASSRRQGPSYGYTF.

CDR3 loop: CASSFDMAGQETQYF. The CDR3, as DNA: TGTGCCAGCAGCTTCGATATGGCGGGACAAGAGACCCAGTACTTC. V gene TRBV7-2 combines with J gene TRBJ2-5, with D perhaps matching TRBD2 (6 bases). The CDR3 extends over 15 amino acids. The germline V gene has CDR1 SGHTA and CDR2 FQGNSA. V was cut by 3 bases and J by 2 bases, with 13 bases left in between.

The chain carries TRBV5-1 and TRBJ2-5; 10 nucleotides line up with TRBD2. CDR1 and CDR2 from the germline V gene are SGHRS and YFSETQ. The CDR3 is 15 amino acids. The J segment lost 2 bases and the V segment lost 4 bases, leaving 5 bases of the junction unmatched. CDR3 sequence (DNA): TGCGCCAGCAGCCCACCTAGCGGGAGACAAGAGACCCAGTACTTC. This sequence encodes CASSPPSGRQETQYF.

This chain connects TRBV7-3 to TRBJ2-7, with D maybe TRBD2 (5 bases). The CDR3 length is 16 residues. Trimming left V 0 bases short and J 0 bases short, with 12 bases between. Germline values: CDR1 SGHTA, CDR2 FQGTGA. The DNA for the CDR3 is TGTGCCAGCAGCTTAACCGGGATAACTAGCTCCTACGAGCAGTACTTC. Amino acids: CASSLTGITSSYEQYF.

This clone was seen a handful of times. The rearrangement joins TRBV27 to TRBJ1-2; 10 nucleotides agree with TRBD1. Germline CDR1 and CDR2: MNHEY and SMNVEV (reference sequence). The ends lost 0 bases at V and 5 bases at J; junction bases unmatched: 3. The CDR3 runs 15 residues. CDR3 sequence reads: CASSLSRQGAYGYTF. Written as DNA, the CDR3 is TGTGCCAGCAGTTTATCCCGACAGGGGGCATATGGCTACACCTTC.

The CDR3 bases are TGCGCCAGCAGCTTGGCGGGACTAGCGGGATCCACCGGGGAGCTGTTTTTT. Its protein is CASSLAGLAGSTGELFF. The chain couples TRBV5-1 to TRBJ2-2; TRBD2 agrees at 13 bases. The CDR3 covers 17 residues. Trimming took 0 bases from V and 4 from J; bases not matched to a gene: 3. Germline CDR1 SGHRS, CDR2 YFSETQ.

The chain carries TRBV5-1 and TRBJ1-3; 7 bases agree with TRBD1. J was trimmed by 0 bases and V by 6 bases; bases with no gene match: 12. This CDR3 contains 17 residues. Germline CDR1 SGHRS, CDR2 YFSETQ. The CDR3 reads CASTRTGLLDSGNTIYF. Written as DNA, the CDR3 is TGCGCCAGCACCAGGACAGGTTTACTTGACTCTGGAAACACCATATATTTT. Based on the CDR3 plus reference TRBV5-1 and TRBJ1-3, the full variable domain is KAGVTQTPRYLIKTRGQQVTLSCSPISGHRSVSWYQQTPGQGLQFLFEYFSETQRNKGNFPGRFSGRQFSNSRSEMNVSTLELGDSALYLCASTRTGLLDSGNTIYFGEGSWLTVV.

The CDR3 DNA reads as TGTGCCAGCAGTCCGGCCGGGACTAGACGTAATGAGCAGTTCTTC. As protein: CASSPAGTRRNEQFF. V usage is TRBV27 and J usage is TRBJ2-1, with 8 positions matching TRBD2. CDR1 is MNHEY, CDR2 SMNVEV, per germline (reference sequence). There are 15 residues in the CDR3. V dropped 5 bases and J dropped 7; count of bases not matched to a gene: 10.

The genes are TRBV7-2 and TRBJ2-1; D unclear. V lost 5 bases to trimming and J lost 5 bases, with 7 bases between them. The CDR3 is 12 residues long. Looked up from germline, CDR1 is SGHTA and CDR2 is FQGNSA. The CDR3 region is CASSPLNNEQFF. CDR3 sequence (DNA): TGTGCCAGCAGCCCCCTTAACAATGAGCAGTTCTTC.

This clone appeared a few times. This chain connects TRBV9 to TRBJ1-2, with D possibly being TRBD1 (5 bases). This CDR3 is built from 13 residues. Trimming shortened V by 3 bases and J by 10 bases, and 16 bases separated the two germline ends. CDR1 SGDLS and CDR2 YYNGEE come from the germline V gene. The CDR3 nucleotides are TGTGCCAGCAGCGAAGACAGCGTCGTACCCTACACCTTC. Protein: CASSEDSVVPYTF. The full variable domain, in which reference TRBV9 and TRBJ1-2 provide the parts outside the CDR3, is DSGVTQTPKHLITATGQRVTLRCSPRSGDLSVYWYQQSLDQGLQFLIQYYNGEERAKGNILERFSAQQFPDLHSELNLSSLELGDSALYFCASSEDSVVPYTFGSGTRLTVV.

The count of this clone is one. V gene TRBV6-5 combines with J gene TRBJ2-2; D is unresolved. This CDR3 comprises 15 residues. Trimming removed 7 bases at V and 1 base at J, with 13 bases between. In germline, CDR1 is MNHEY, CDR2 SVGAGI. The CDR3 DNA reads as TGTGCCAGCATGCCACCGTACAGGAACACCGGGGAGCTGTTTTTT. Amino acids: CASMPPYRNTGELFF.

The chain recombines TRBV27 with TRBJ1-5, with TRBD1 matching 9 bases. Germline V gene lookup returns CDR1 MNHEY and CDR2 SMNVEV (reference sequence). This CDR3 region has 15 residues. The junction had 10 bases not matched to a gene; V was cut back by 6 bases and J by 7 bases. Written as DNA, the CDR3 is TGTGCCAGCAGCAGTCACAGGGGGCAAAGGCAGCCCCAGCATTTT. It is translated as CASSSHRGQRQPQHF.